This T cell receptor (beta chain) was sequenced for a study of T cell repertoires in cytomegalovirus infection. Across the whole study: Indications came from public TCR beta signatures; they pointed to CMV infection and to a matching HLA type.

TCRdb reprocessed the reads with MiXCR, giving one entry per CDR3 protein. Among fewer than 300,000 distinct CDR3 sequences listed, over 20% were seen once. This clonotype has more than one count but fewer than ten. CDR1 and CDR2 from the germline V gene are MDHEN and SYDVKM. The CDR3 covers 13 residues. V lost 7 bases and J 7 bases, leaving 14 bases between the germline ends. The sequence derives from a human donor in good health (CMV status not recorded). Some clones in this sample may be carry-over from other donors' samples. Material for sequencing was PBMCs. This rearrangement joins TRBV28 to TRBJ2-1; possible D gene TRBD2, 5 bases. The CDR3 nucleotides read TGTGCCAGCACCTACCTACTAGGGAATGAGCAGTTCTTC. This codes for CASTYLLGNEQFF.